This paragraph covers one TCR beta chain sequence. The sample originates from a study of blood T cell repertoires in COVID-19. V was clipped by 7 bases and J by 7 bases; unmatched bases: 10. CDR3 length equals 15 residues. CDR1 and CDR2 from the germline V gene are LNHDA and SQIVND (reference sequence). Profiling relied on immunoSEQ multiplex PCR, and the TCRdb table lists in-frame clones only, not all of them. This table has about 170,000 clones, just under 85% appearing once. The chain uses TRBV19 and TRBJ2-7; 13 bases fit TRBD2. This TCR derives from a woman of 80 years or more with acute or convalescent COVID-19. Sequencing used peripheral blood. The CDR3 sequence is CASTPTSGRPQEQYF. As DNA, the CDR3 is TGTGCCAGTACCCCGACTAGCGGGAGGCCCCAGGAGCAGTACTTC.